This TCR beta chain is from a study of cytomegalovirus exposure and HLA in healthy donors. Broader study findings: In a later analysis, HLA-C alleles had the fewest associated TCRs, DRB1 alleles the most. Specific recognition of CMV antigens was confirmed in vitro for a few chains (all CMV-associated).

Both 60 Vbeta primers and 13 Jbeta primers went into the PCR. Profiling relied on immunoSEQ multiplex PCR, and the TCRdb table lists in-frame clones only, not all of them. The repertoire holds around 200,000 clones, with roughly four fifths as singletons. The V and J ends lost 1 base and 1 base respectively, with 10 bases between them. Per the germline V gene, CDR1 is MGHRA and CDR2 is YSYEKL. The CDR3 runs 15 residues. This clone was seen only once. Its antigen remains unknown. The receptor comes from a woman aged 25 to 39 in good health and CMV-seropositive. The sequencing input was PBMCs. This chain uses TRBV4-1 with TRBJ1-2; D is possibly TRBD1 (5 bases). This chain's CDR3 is CASSQGRTLNYGYTF. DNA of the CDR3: TGCGCCAGCAGCCAAGGAAGGACACTTAACTATGGCTACACCTTC.